This T cell receptor (beta chain) was recovered during a study of shared clonotypes between healthy human individuals. A word on this clone: Other DNA sequences from this sample encode an identical CDR3 as well.

V lost 3 bases, J lost 0 bases, and 12 bases lay in between. The CDR3 consists of 15 residues. Looked up from germline, CDR1 is MNHEY and CDR2 is SMNVEV (reference sequence). Assay used: immunoSEQ multiplex PCR; TCRdb lists only in-frame clones, some missing. The profile shows about 2.2 million clones, around 93% of them singletons. As defined, naive CD8 cells were CD45RO-negative and positively selected for CCR7, with terminally differentiated effector memory CD45RA+ cells excluded. Donors included only healthy HIV-negative adults lacking recent acute infections or vaccinations. V usage is TRBV27 and J usage is TRBJ2-7; TRBD1 might be the D (5 bases). Sequences were obtained from naive CD8+ T cells from PBMCs. This receptor was identified in a man aged 18 to 29 in good health. Some clones in this sample may be carry-over from other donors' samples. In nucleotides, the CDR3 is TGTGCCAGCAGTTTTAGTGGGGCTCCCTCCTACGAGCAGTACTTC. This gives the protein CASSFSGAPSYEQYF.